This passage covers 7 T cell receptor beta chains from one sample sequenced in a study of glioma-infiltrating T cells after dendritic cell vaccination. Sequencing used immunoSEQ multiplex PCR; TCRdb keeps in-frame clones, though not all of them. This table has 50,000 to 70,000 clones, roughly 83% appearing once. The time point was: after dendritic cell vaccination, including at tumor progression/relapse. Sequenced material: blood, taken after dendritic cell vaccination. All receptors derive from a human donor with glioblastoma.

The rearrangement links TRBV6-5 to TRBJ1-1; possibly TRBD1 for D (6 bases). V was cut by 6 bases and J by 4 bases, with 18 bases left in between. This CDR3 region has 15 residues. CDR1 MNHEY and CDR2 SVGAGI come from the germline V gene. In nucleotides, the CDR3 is TGTGCCAGCAGGGAAATCAGGGGTACGGTCACTGAAGCTTTCTTT. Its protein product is CASREIRGTVTEAFF.

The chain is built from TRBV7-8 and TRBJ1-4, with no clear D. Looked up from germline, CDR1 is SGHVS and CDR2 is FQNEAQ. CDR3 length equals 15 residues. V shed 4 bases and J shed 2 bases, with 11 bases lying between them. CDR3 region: CASSWGVLTNEKLFF. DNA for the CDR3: TGTGCCAGCAGCTGGGGAGTTTTGACTAATGAAAAACTGTTTTTT.

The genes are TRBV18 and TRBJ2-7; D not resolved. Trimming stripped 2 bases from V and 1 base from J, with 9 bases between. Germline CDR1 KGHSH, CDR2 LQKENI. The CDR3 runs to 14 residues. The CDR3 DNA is TGTGCCAGCTCACCAGGAGCAGCATCCTACGAGCAGTACTTC. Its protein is CASSPGAASYEQYF.

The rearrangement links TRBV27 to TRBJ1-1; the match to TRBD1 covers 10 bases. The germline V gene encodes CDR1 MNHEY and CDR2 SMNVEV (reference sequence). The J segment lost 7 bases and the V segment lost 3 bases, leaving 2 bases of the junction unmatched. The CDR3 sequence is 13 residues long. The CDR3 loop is CASSLTGGGEAFF. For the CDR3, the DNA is TGTGCCAGCAGTTTGACAGGGGGCGGTGAAGCTTTCTTT.

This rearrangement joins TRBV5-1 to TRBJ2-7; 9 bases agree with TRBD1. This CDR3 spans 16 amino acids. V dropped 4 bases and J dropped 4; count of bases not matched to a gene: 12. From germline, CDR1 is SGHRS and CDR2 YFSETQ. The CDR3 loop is CASSPDTGGQGYEQYF. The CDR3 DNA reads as TGCGCCAGCAGCCCTGACACAGGGGGCCAGGGTTACGAGCAGTACTTC.

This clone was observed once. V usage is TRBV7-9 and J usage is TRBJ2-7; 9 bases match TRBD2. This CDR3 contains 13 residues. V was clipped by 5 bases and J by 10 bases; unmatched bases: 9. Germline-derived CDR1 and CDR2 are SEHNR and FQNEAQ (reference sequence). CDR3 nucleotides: TGTGCCAGCAGCCAGATTAGCGGGGGTGTACAGTACTTC. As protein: CASSQISGGVQYF.

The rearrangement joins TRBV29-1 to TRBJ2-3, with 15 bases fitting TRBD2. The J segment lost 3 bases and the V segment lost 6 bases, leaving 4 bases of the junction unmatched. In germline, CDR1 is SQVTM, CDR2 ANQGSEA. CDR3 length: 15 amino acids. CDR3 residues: CSVDGTSGGTDTQYF. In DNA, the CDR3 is TGCAGCGTCGACGGGACTAGCGGGGGGACAGATACGCAGTATTTT.